Following are 17 T cell receptor beta chains from one sample sequenced in a study of blood T cell repertoires in COVID-19. Method: immunoSEQ multiplex PCR; TCRdb's copy keeps in-frame clones and lacks some. Among around 320,000 clones listed, roughly 90% were seen once. Sequenced material: PBMCs or T cells enriched from blood (not recorded which). These receptors were obtained from a woman between 18 and 29 years old with acute COVID-19.

The chain joins TRBV24-1 to TRBJ1-5; D ambiguous. The CDR3 covers 12 residues. The V end lost 10 bases, the J end lost 4 bases, and 10 bases lay between the germline ends. Per germline, CDR1 KGHDR and CDR2 SFDVKD. CDR3 DNA sequence: TGTGCCACAAACCGGGATAATCAGCCCCAGCATTTT. Its translation: CATNRDNQPQHF.

The chain is built from TRBV4-2 and TRBJ1-1; 9 bases agree with TRBD1. The CDR3 is 19 residues long. The V segment lost 1 base and the J segment 1 base; nucleotides outside the gene matches: 13. Germline CDR1 is LGHNA and CDR2 is YNFKEQ. The CDR3: CASSQALTTGGTGNTEAFF. DNA of the CDR3: TGTGCCAGCAGCCAAGCGCTAACGACAGGGGGGACAGGGAACACTGAAGCTTTCTTT.

The gene calls are TRBV18 and TRBJ2-7; 8 positions match TRBD1. The germline V gene encodes CDR1 KGHSH and CDR2 LQKENI. The CDR3 has 17 amino acids. The trim removed 0 bases at V and 5 bases at J, leaving 12 bases unmatched. The CDR3 region is CASSPPLPGTGPHEQYF. The CDR3 DNA follows: TGTGCCAGCTCACCACCACTCCCCGGGACAGGCCCGCACGAGCAGTACTTC.

This chain links TRBV7-9 with TRBJ2-7; 7 nucleotides match TRBD2. V lost 4 bases to trimming and J lost 2 bases; unmatched junction nucleotides: 2. The CDR3 has 13 amino acids. Germline V gene data show CDR1 as SEHNR and CDR2 as FQNEAQ (reference sequence). This CDR3 reads CASSWSGAYEQYF. As DNA, the CDR3 is TGTGCCAGCAGCTGGAGCGGGGCCTACGAGCAGTACTTC.

The rearrangement joins TRBV2 to TRBJ1-2; D possibly corresponds to TRBD1 (6 bases). Deletions cut 3 bases from V and 4 bases from J, with 9 bases between. Germline values: CDR1 SNHLY, CDR2 FYNNEI. This CDR3 region has 13 residues. CDR3 residues: CASSEGRGYGYTF. The CDR3 DNA sequence: TGTGCCAGCAGTGAGGGCAGGGGCTATGGCTACACCTTC.

About this clone itself: A read error may account for a junction end that differs from germline. The rearrangement links TRBV24-1 to TRBJ2-2; unclear D gene. CDR1 and CDR2 (germline): KGHDR, SFDVKD. This CDR3 has 15 amino acids. The CDR3 loop is CATSPSDSNIGELFF. The CDR3 DNA reads TGTGCCACCAGTCCTTCCGACTCGAACATCGGGGAGCTGTTTTTT.

The chain uses TRBV28 and TRBJ1-1; 9 bases align to TRBD1. The junction had 0 bases not matched to a gene; V was cut back by 6 bases and J by 4 bases. Germline V gene data show CDR1 as MDHEN and CDR2 as SYDVKM. The CDR3 is 12 residues long. The CDR3 DNA reads TGTGCCAGCAGGACAGGGGGCACTGAAGCTTTCTTT. Its protein is CASRTGGTEAFF.

The chain combines TRBV28 with TRBJ1-2; 7 nucleotides line up with TRBD1. Germline CDR1 and CDR2: MDHEN and SYDVKM. There are 17 residues in the CDR3. With V trimmed by 6 bases and J by 4 bases, 17 bases remained unmatched. DNA for the CDR3: TGTGCCAGCAGCAATCCGGGACAGAGCTCGATTTTCTATGGCTACACCTTC. Protein sequence: CASSNPGQSSIFYGYTF.

V gene TRBV7-2 combines with J gene TRBJ2-5; no clear D. Germline values: CDR1 SGHTA, CDR2 FQGNSA. Trimming stripped 6 bases from V and 5 bases from J, with 13 bases between. This CDR3 has 13 residues. DNA for the CDR3: TGTGCCAGCAGTCGACGGGTGGTGGAGACCCAGTACTTC. It translates to CASSRRVVETQYF.

This chain links TRBV4-2 with TRBJ2-6; D is undetermined. Germline V gene sequence: CDR1 LGHNA, CDR2 YNFKEQ. CDR3 size: 17 residues. Trimming stripped 1 base from V and 0 bases from J, with 10 bases between. The CDR3 loop reads CASSQVGQSSGANVLTF. DNA for the CDR3: TGTGCCAGCAGCCAAGTTGGGCAAAGCTCTGGGGCCAACGTCCTGACTTTC.

This chain uses TRBV19 with TRBJ1-2; weak D call: TRBD1 (5 bases). The V and J ends lost 7 bases and 5 bases respectively, with 20 bases between them. Germline assignment: CDR1 LNHDA and CDR2 SQIVND (reference sequence). This CDR3 is built from 15 residues. CDR3 protein: CASMRPQGGAYGYTF. The DNA of the CDR3 is TGTGCCAGTATGCGGCCCCAGGGAGGAGCATATGGCTACACCTTC.

This chain uses TRBV12-3 or TRBV12-4 with TRBJ2-2; D unresolved. This CDR3 has 13 amino acids. V was clipped by 3 bases and J by 6 bases, with 8 bases between them. DNA for the CDR3: TGTGCCAGCAGTTTTGCCGAGGCCGGGGAGCTGTTTTTT. Translating it yields CASSFAEAGELFF.

This sequence joins TRBV18 and TRBJ1-5, with a tentative D call TRBD1 (6 bases). The ends were cut back, 5 bases at V and 4 bases at J, with 9 bases in the middle. CDR1 KGHSH and CDR2 LQKENI come from the germline V gene. There are 13 residues in the CDR3. The CDR3 spells CASSEQGNQPQHF. DNA for the CDR3: TGTGCCAGCTCAGAACAGGGTAATCAGCCCCAGCATTTT.

CDR3 loop: CAISDEGGYGYTF. The CDR3 DNA reads as TGTGCCATCAGTGACGAGGGGGGGTATGGCTACACCTTC. The chain has TRBV10-3 and TRBJ1-2, with a tentative D call TRBD1 (6 bases). Trimming left V 3 bases short and J 5 bases short, with 10 bases between. CDR3 length equals 13 residues. The germline V gene has CDR1 ENHRY and CDR2 SYGVKD.

J is TRBJ1-5 and V is TRBV9, with D maybe TRBD1 (6 bases). CDR1 is SGDLS, CDR2 YYNGEE, per germline. The CDR3 has 15 amino acids. The germline V and J ends were trimmed by 5 bases and 0 bases, with 12 bases remaining between them. The CDR3 DNA reads TGTGCCAGCAGTGAGACAGGTTTTAGCAATCAGCCCCAGCATTTT. Translated, it gives CASSETGFSNQPQHF.

J is TRBJ1-3 and V is TRBV19; maybe TRBD1 (6 bases). V was trimmed by 7 bases and J by 2 bases, leaving 12 bases between them. The CDR3 has 14 amino acids. The germline gives CDR1 LNHDA, CDR2 SQIVND (reference sequence). In DNA form, the CDR3 reads TGTGCCAGTAATCGGGAGGGGGCTGGAAACACCATATATTTT. It is translated as CASNREGAGNTIYF.

V usage is TRBV19 and J usage is TRBJ2-2, with 9 bases aligning to TRBD1. J gave up 3 bases and V 10 bases, and 9 bases lay outside the gene matches. The CDR3 has 15 amino acids. Per the germline V gene, CDR1 is LNHDA and CDR2 is SQIVND (reference sequence). The CDR3: CAIKQGAKDTGELFF. CDR3 bases: TGTGCCATCAAACAGGGGGCGAAGGACACCGGGGAGCTGTTTTTT.